This T cell receptor beta chain originates from a study of shared clonotypes between healthy human individuals. This clone showed up just once. Its antigen is currently unknown. Study findings and constraints: Only blood was sampled, and tissue TCR repertoires likely differ from blood ones.

Clones were sequenced by immunoSEQ multiplex PCR, and TCRdb holds only the in-frame ones, with some missing. In the table there are approximately 980,000 clones, 60% to 85% of which are singletons. The junction had 6 bases not matched to a gene; V was cut back by 3 bases and J by 4 bases. CDR3 length equals 15 residues. Germline CDR1 KGHSH, CDR2 LQKENI. Sequenced input: memory CD4+ T cells sorted from blood. As to subset: CD45RA-negative fraction. The sequence came from a man between 18 and 29 years old in good health. The chain couples TRBV18 to TRBJ1-2, with TRBD1 matching 9 bases. The CDR3 sequence is CASSPSGQGGYGYTF. Here the CDR3 DNA reads TGTGCCAGCTCACCGTCGGGACAGGGAGGCTATGGCTACACCTTC.